This T cell receptor (beta chain) was found in a study of T-cell reconstitution after alpha-beta-depleted transplantation in children. It was with unique molecular identifiers that the TCRbeta library was prepared. TCRdb re-called the PCR reads through MiXCR, storing one row per CDR3 protein. The table records around 960,000 distinct CDR3 sequences, roughly 31% of them present only once. The CDR3 sequence is 15 residues long. The ends lost 3 bases at V and 8 bases at J; junction bases unmatched: 6. Germline lookup yields CDR1 SGHAT and CDR2 FQNNGV. Only a few counts were recorded for this clonotype. What it binds is unknown. Findings of the study overall: Several hundred expanded graft clones reportedly were the source of alpha-beta T cells about two months after transplant. T-cell counts and diversity were attributed mostly to newly produced T cells one year after transplant. In some patients, recipient T cells and intrathymic progenitors surviving conditioning explained high day-60 diversity.

The rearrangement joins TRBV11-2 to TRBJ1-4, with 10 bases aligning to TRBD1. This clonotype was obtained from a boy under two years old who had a stem cell transplant for SCID, so the T cells may come from the graft donor. The sequenced sample was PBMCs, mostly from graft donor cells, obtained 360 days after TCRalphabeta/CD19-depleted stem cell transplant. The CDR3: CASSFSTGGREKLFF. CDR3 bases: TGTGCCAGCAGCTTCTCGACAGGGGGCAGGGAAAAACTGTTTTTT.